This TCR beta chain was identified during a study of blood T cell repertoires in COVID-19. About the study: PBMCs, B-cell-depleted T cells, or T cells were the source of the cDNA or gDNA that made up the material.

The method was immunoSEQ multiplex PCR; TCRdb's version includes in-frame clones alone and lacks a portion of them. The table records some 300,000 clones, around 81% of them present only once. The sequence came from a woman aged 45-65 years with active or convalescent COVID-19. Source material: peripheral blood.

Here the CDR3 reads CASSWGGRTGNSPLHF. CDR3 bases: TGTGCCAGCAGCTGGGGGGGTAGGACGGGTAATTCACCCCTCCACTTT. The chain is built from TRBV5-4 and TRBJ1-6; perhaps TRBD1 as D (5 bases). In germline, CDR1 is SGHNT, CDR2 YYREEE (reference sequence). Deletions cut 3 bases from V and 6 bases from J, with 16 bases between. The CDR3 contains 16 residues.